One sample yielded the 28 T cell receptor beta chains listed below, sequenced in a study of Graves' ophthalmopathy and Graves' hyperthyroidism. Amplification of the TCR beta CDR3 regions used RNA transcripts (as template). Second-round multiplex PCR came after a first-round RT-PCR that employed HTBI primers. TCRdb redid the calling of the multiplex PCR reads with MiXCR, one entry per CDR3 protein. This table holds around 1,000,000 distinct CDR3 sequences, around a third found once. Sequencing was performed on peripheral blood or thyroid tissue (not recorded which). Every receptor here comes from an adult man with Graves' hyperthyroidism.

The chain has TRBV20-1 and TRBJ2-2; 11 bases are a match to TRBD2. CDR3 length: 15 residues. From germline, CDR1 is DFQATT and CDR2 SNEGSKA (reference sequence). With 2 bases clipped from V and 7 bases from J, the junction kept 6 bases outside the gene matches. CDR3 sequence (DNA): TGCAGTGCTAGAACTAGCGGGAGCCAGGACGGGGAGCTGTTTTTT. Encoded protein: CSARTSGSQDGELFF.

For this clonotype: A read error is possible here, since a much larger clone lies one base away. The conserved final phenylalanine or tryptophan is absent from the CDR3, which likely points to a read error. The chain couples TRBV19 to TRBJ1-1; 8 positions agree with TRBD1. Per germline, CDR1 LNHDA and CDR2 SQIVND (reference sequence). The CDR3 consists of 14 residues. V gave up 7 bases and J gave up 2 bases; unmatched junction bases: 6. CDR3 residues: CASNPGQANTEAFL. CDR3 DNA sequence: TGTGCCAGTAACCCGGGACAGGCTAACACTGAAGCTTTCCTT.

Many counts were recorded for this clonotype. This chain uses TRBV4-2 with TRBJ1-1, with D perhaps matching TRBD1 (5 bases). CDR1 LGHNA and CDR2 YNFKEQ come from the germline V gene. Trimming pared 3 bases from V and 3 bases from J, leaving 11 bases between. The CDR3 runs 14 residues. DNA of the CDR3: TGTGCCAGCAGCCACCCTCGGGGGGACACTGAAGCTTTCTTT. It specifies CASSHPRGDTEAFF.

This clonotype showed up many times. The chain employs TRBV20-1 and TRBJ2-5; D is ambiguous. Germline CDR1 DFQATT, CDR2 SNEGSKA (reference sequence). CDR3 length equals 12 residues. The V gene lost 6 bases and the J gene lost 5 bases, with 13 bases spanning the gap. This CDR3 reads CSAYGSGETQYF. CDR3 nucleotide sequence: TGCAGTGCCTATGGCTCCGGGGAGACCCAGTACTTC.

The J gene is TRBJ1-2, the V gene TRBV7-9; 8 nucleotides agree with TRBD1. Trimming at V came to 5 bases and at J to 6 bases, leaving 11 bases not matched to a gene. Germline lookup yields CDR1 SEHNR and CDR2 FQNEAQ (reference sequence). The CDR3 covers 15 residues. The DNA for the CDR3 is TGTGCCAGCAGCACGCTAAGGACAGGGCAACATGGCTACACCTTC. It translates to CASSTLRTGQHGYTF.

The chain couples TRBV12-3 or TRBV12-4 to TRBJ1-5, with 9 bases lining up with TRBD1. V lost 7 bases and J lost 5; bases outside the gene matches: 6. The CDR3 has 14 residues. The DNA for the CDR3 is TGTGCCAGCAATTCGGGGACAGGGTATCAGCCCCAGCATTTT. This codes for CASNSGTGYQPQHF.

This clonotype was found many times. The V gene is TRBV12-3 or TRBV12-4, the J gene TRBJ1-1; D not resolved. Between the trimmed V and J ends, which lost 3 bases and 11 bases, there was a span of 19 bases. The CDR3 covers 14 residues. The CDR3 nucleotides read TGTGCCAGCAGTTTCCTTACCGACGGAAGGGATGCTTTCTTT. It codes for CASSFLTDGRDAFF.

This clonotype has more than one count but fewer than ten. The chain employs TRBV5-1 and TRBJ2-5, with a weak D call TRBD2 (5 bases). The CDR3 is 15 amino acids. CDR1 and CDR2 from the germline V gene are SGHRS and YFSETQ. The V end was cut by 1 base, the J end by 5 bases, with 15 bases between. The CDR3 sequence is CASSLLIGETETQYF. CDR3 sequence (DNA): TGCGCCAGCAGCTTGCTTATCGGGGAGACGGAGACCCAGTACTTC.

Details on this clonotype: The DNA is left out, because the CDR3 cannot be placed on it with certainty; the CDR3 is given as TCRdb lists it. The chain recombines TRBV10-3 with TRBJ1-2; whether TRBD1, the table's D call, matches the DNA was not checked. The CDR3 totals 21 residues, both ends included. Germline V gene sequence: CDR1 ENHRY, CDR2 SYGVKD. The CDR3 spells CASSYQGQGGTTSSTSGSYTF.

This clonotype was observed at least ten times. The gene calls are TRBV7-9 and TRBJ1-4, with D unresolved. The CDR3 is 15 residues long. Germline V gene lookup returns CDR1 SEHNR and CDR2 FQNEAQ (reference sequence). V was cut by 5 bases and J by 5 bases, with 15 bases left in between. CDR3 loop: CASSHEGRLNEKLFF. Written as DNA, the CDR3 is TGTGCCAGCAGCCATGAGGGCAGACTCAATGAAAAACTGTTTTTT.

A single count supports this clonotype. This may be a read error, as it is one base from a much larger clone. The chain carries TRBV4-1 and TRBJ2-7; no firm D call. CDR3 length: 12 residues. CDR1 is MGHRA, CDR2 YSYEKL, per germline. Here the CDR3 DNA reads TGCGCCAGCAGCGCGCCTGATTACGAGCACTACTTC. Protein sequence: CASSAPDYEHYF.

The chain recombines TRBV15 with TRBJ1-6; TRBD1 matches 9 bases. The CDR3 contains 16 residues. Unmatched junction bases numbered 10, after V lost 3 bases and J lost 10 bases. Germline assignment: CDR1 LNHNV and CDR2 YYDKDF (reference sequence). CDR3 nucleotide sequence: TGTGCCACCAGCAGCAGCCGGGACAGGGAGGAGTCACCCCTCCACTTT. It codes for CATSSSRDREESPLHF.

With respect to this clonotype: Germline is not matched at one junction end, which may reflect a read error. V gene TRBV10-2 combines with J gene TRBJ1-2, with a possible D match to TRBD1 (5 bases). Germline V CDR1 and CDR2: WSHSY, SAAADI. The CDR3 length is 16 residues. CDR3 protein: CASSFANQEGLYGYTF. DNA of the CDR3: TGTGCCAGCAGTTTCGCCAACCAAGAGGGGCTATATGGCTACACCTTC.

The chain uses TRBV7-6 and TRBJ1-5, with D tentatively TRBD1 (5 bases). CDR1 is SGHVS, CDR2 FNYEAQ, per germline. The CDR3 has 17 residues. V was clipped by 5 bases and J by 5 bases, with 22 bases between them. This chain's CDR3 is CASSQDGGRGSYQPQHF. In nucleotides, the CDR3 is TGTGCCAGCAGCCAAGATGGGGGACGGGGATCCTATCAGCCCCAGCATTTT.

This clonotype was counted between two and nine times. The chain has TRBV5-1 and TRBJ2-5, with TRBD1 matching 7 bases. The V segment lost 4 bases and the J segment 1 base; nucleotides outside the gene matches: 13. Germline lookup yields CDR1 SGHRS and CDR2 YFSETQ. The CDR3 has 17 residues. In nucleotides, the CDR3 is TGCGCCAGCAGCGGGACAGAAGTATCGTTGTTCCAAGAGACCCAGTACTTC. As protein: CASSGTEVSLFQETQYF.

The table lists this clonotype with many counts. This chain links TRBV2 with TRBJ2-5; D ambiguous. Between the trimmed V and J ends, which lost 6 bases and 1 base, there was a span of 15 bases. From germline, CDR1 is SNHLY and CDR2 FYNNEI. This CDR3 has 15 residues. The CDR3, as DNA: TGTGCCAGCAGCGAGCTCGGCAGTTCCCAAGAGACCCAGTACTTC. Translation gives CASSELGSSQETQYF. Full variable domain (remainder filled in from reference TRBV2 and TRBJ2-5): EPEVTQTPSHQVTQMGQEVILRCVPISNHLYFYWYRQILGQKVEFLVSFYNNEISEKSEIFDDQFSVERPDGSNFTLKIRSTKLEDSAMYFCASSELGSSQETQYFGPGTRLLVL.

Turning to this clonotype: Its ends do not fully match the called genes, so a read error is possible. V gene TRBV9 combines with J gene TRBJ2-2, with D maybe TRBD2 (6 bases). Per germline, CDR1 SGDLS and CDR2 YYNGEE. This CDR3 spans 15 amino acids. CDR3 amino acids: CASSVTGTATGGLFF. The CDR3, as DNA: TGTGCCAGCAGCGTAACGGGGACCGCCACCGGGGGGCTGTTTTTT.

The V gene is TRBV29-1, the J gene TRBJ2-7; possible D gene TRBD2, 6 bases. CDR3 length: 12 amino acids. Trimming removed 6 bases from V and 3 bases from J, with 12 bases in between. Germline CDR1 reads SQVTM; CDR2 reads ANQGSEA. CDR3 sequence reads: CSVRGSRYEQYF. DNA for the CDR3: TGCAGCGTCCGGGGGAGCCGCTACGAGCAGTACTTC.

Comments on this clonotype: The junction differs from germline at one of its ends, possibly a read error. The chain carries TRBV10-2 and TRBJ2-7; 12 bases agree with TRBD2. Germline V gene lookup returns CDR1 WSHSY and CDR2 SAAADI. The CDR3 spans 15 residues. The CDR3 DNA reads TGTGCCAGCAGCGGTCTACTAGCGGGAGGAGGGGAGCAGTACTTC. Translating gives CASSGLLAGGGEQYF.

The chain couples TRBV29-1 to TRBJ2-5, with D hard to call. V was trimmed by 6 bases and J by 5 bases, leaving 16 bases between them. The length of the CDR3 is 13 residues. The germline gives CDR1 SQVTM, CDR2 ANQGSEA. CDR3 bases: TGCAGCGTGCAAAGGACCCGTGGGGAGACCCAGTACTTC. Its protein is CSVQRTRGETQYF.

V usage is TRBV11-1 and J usage is TRBJ1-6; possibly TRBD1 for D (6 bases). Trimming took off 1 base at V and 5 bases at J, with 12 bases between the two ends. The CDR3 has 16 residues. Germline CDR1 SGHAT, CDR2 FQDESV (reference sequence). CDR3: CASSLEAWTDNSPLHF. For the CDR3, the DNA is TGTGCCAGCAGCTTAGAAGCGTGGACAGATAATTCACCCCTCCACTTT.

To note about this clonotype: The final CDR3 position lacks the conserved phenylalanine or tryptophan, pointing to a likely read error. No DNA is shown, since the ends of the CDR3 on it are uncertain; the CDR3 is the one TCRdb lists. The rearrangement joins TRBV7-9 to TRBJ2-5. CDR1 and CDR2 from the germline V gene are SEHNR and FQNEAQ (reference sequence). The CDR3 contains 8 residues when both ends are counted. The CDR3 is CASSLSGP.

This clonotype was recorded many times. The chain links TRBV29-1 to TRBJ1-2; maybe TRBD1 (6 bases). In germline, CDR1 is SQVTM, CDR2 ANQGSEA. The V end lost 6 bases, the J end lost 5 bases, and 10 bases lay between the germline ends. This CDR3 is built from 11 residues. This CDR3 is CSVPGQYGYTF. For the CDR3, the DNA is TGCAGCGTACCTGGACAGTATGGCTACACCTTC.

J is TRBJ1-5 and V is TRBV19; unclear D gene. CDR3 size: 11 residues. The ends were cut back, 7 bases at V and 11 bases at J, with 12 bases in the middle. Germline V CDR1 and CDR2: LNHDA, SQIVND (reference sequence). CDR3 in DNA: TGTGCCAGTACGGGCTTCAGGTCCCAGCATTTT. Amino acids: CASTGFRSQHF.

This clonotype has just one count. The chain recombines TRBV2 with TRBJ1-5; possible D gene TRBD1, 5 bases. Germline-derived CDR1 and CDR2 are SNHLY and FYNNEI. The CDR3 sequence is 14 residues long. Trimming took off 6 bases at V and 3 bases at J, with 12 bases between the two ends. The CDR3 DNA sequence: TGTGCCAGCAGACCGCGACAGACCAATCAGCCCCAGCATTTT. This gives the protein CASRPRQTNQPQHF.

This clonotype was seen ten or more times. The chain links TRBV7-8 to TRBJ2-5; no definite D call. V was cut by 2 bases and J by 4 bases, with 11 bases left in between. Germline V gene sequence: CDR1 SGHVS, CDR2 FQNEAQ. The CDR3 has 14 amino acids. The CDR3 bases are TGTGCCAGCAGCTTACGATCGACCAGAGAGACCCAGTACTTC. Amino acids: CASSLRSTRETQYF. The full variable domain, its missing parts supplied by reference TRBV7-8 and TRBJ2-5, is GAGVSQSPRYKVAKRGQDVALRCDPISGHVSLFWYQQALGQGPEFLTYFQNEAQLDKSGLPSDRFFAERPEGSVSTLKIQRTQQEDSAVYLCASSLRSTRETQYFGPGTRLLVL.

This clonotype was counted a few times. The rearrangement joins TRBV10-3 to TRBJ2-7; 14 bases align to TRBD2. There are 18 residues in the CDR3. J gave up 0 bases and V 0 bases, and 4 bases lay outside the gene matches. Germline V lookup: CDR1 ENHRY, CDR2 SYGVKD. This CDR3 reads CAISESGTSGGSSYEQYF. The CDR3 nucleotides are TGTGCCATCAGTGAGTCCGGGACTAGCGGGGGTTCCTCCTACGAGCAGTACTTC.

This clonotype was observed many times. The chain uses TRBV7-2 and TRBJ1-1; D is undetermined. This CDR3 spans 14 amino acids. Germline CDR1 SGHTA, CDR2 FQGNSA. Trimming took off 5 bases at V and 0 bases at J, with 10 bases between the two ends. The CDR3 reads CASSQVWMNTEAFF. As DNA, the CDR3 is TGTGCCAGCAGCCAAGTTTGGATGAACACTGAAGCTTTCTTT. The variable domain in full, completed from reference TRBV7-2 and TRBJ1-1, reads GAGVSQSPSNKVTEKGKDVELRCDPISGHTALYWYRQSLGQGLEFLIYFQGNSAPDKSGLPSDRFSAERTGGSVSTLTIQRTQQEDSAVYLCASSQVWMNTEAFFGQGTRLTVV.